Here is one T cell receptor beta chain with its context. Its target is not known. Assay: immunoSEQ multiplex PCR; the TCRdb copy retains only in-frame clones and omits some. The table has 15,000 to 20,000 clones, 90% to 97% seen once. This sample is part of a study of monozygotic twins with cystic fibrosis. Study conclusions and caveats: J usage was most co-twin-similar in 8 of 16 pairs, V in 13. Nucleotide-identical clonotype sharing was significantly higher within monozygotic CF twin pairs than between unrelated CF individuals.

The clonotype was recovered from a girl aged 2 to 9 with cystic fibrosis. The material sequenced was blood.

The CDR3: CASSLSANSGNTIYF. As DNA, the CDR3 is TGTGCCAGCAGCTTATCGGCGAACTCTGGAAACACCATATATTTT. V usage is TRBV7-2 and J usage is TRBJ1-3, with D uncertain. The CDR3 spans 15 residues. Germline CDR1 reads SGHTA; CDR2 reads FQGNSA. V was clipped by 2 bases and J by 0 bases, with 8 bases between them.